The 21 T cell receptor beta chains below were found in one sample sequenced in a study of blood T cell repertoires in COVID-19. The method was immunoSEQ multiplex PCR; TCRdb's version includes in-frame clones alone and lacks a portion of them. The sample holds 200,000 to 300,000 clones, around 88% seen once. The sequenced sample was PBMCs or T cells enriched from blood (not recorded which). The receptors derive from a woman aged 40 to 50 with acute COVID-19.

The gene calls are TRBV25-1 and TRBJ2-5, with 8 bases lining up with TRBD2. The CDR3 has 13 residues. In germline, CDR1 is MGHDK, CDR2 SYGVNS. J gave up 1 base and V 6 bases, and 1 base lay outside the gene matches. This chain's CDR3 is CASSRGGQETQYF. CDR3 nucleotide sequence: TGTGCCAGCAGCCGGGGGGGCCAAGAGACCCAGTACTTC.

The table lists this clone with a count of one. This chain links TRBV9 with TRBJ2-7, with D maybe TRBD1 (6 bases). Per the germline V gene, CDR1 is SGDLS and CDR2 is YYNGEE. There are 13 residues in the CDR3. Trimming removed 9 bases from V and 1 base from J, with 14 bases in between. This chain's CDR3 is CATWGHLSYEQYF. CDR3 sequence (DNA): TGTGCCACATGGGGACATCTATCCTACGAGCAGTACTTC. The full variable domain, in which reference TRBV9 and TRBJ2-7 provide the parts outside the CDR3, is DSGVTQTPKHLITATGQRVTLRCSPRSGDLSVYWYQQSLDQGLQFLIQYYNGEERAKGNILERFSAQQFPDLHSELNLSSLELGDSALYFCATWGHLSYEQYFGPGTRLTVT.

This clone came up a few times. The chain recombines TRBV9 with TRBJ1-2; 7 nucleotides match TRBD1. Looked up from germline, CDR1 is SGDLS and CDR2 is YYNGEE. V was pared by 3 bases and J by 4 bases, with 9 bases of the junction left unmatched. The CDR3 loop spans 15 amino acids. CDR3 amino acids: CASSARDSRLYGYTF. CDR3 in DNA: TGTGCCAGCAGCGCCCGGGACAGTCGACTCTATGGCTACACCTTC.

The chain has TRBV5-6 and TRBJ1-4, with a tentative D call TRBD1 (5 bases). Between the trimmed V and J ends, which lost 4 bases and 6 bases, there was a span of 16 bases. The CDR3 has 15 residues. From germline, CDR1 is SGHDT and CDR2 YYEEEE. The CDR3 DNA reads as TGTGCCAGCAGCACCAGGGTGAAAATTGATGAAAAACTGTTTTTT. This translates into CASSTRVKIDEKLFF.

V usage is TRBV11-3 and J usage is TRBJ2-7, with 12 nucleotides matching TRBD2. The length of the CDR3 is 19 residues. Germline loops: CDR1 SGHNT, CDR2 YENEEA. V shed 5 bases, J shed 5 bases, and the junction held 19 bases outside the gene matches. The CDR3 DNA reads TGTGCCAGCAGCCTCAGGCCGGGTAGGCCTAGCGGGAGGGTCAACGAGCAGTACTTC. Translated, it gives CASSLRPGRPSGRVNEQYF.

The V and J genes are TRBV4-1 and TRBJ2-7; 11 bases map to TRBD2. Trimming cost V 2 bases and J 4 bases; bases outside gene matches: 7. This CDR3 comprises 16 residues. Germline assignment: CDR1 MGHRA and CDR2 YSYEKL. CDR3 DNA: TGCGCCAGCAGCCAAAAGAGGGCTAGCGGGAGGTACGAGCAGTACTTC. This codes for CASSQKRASGRYEQYF.

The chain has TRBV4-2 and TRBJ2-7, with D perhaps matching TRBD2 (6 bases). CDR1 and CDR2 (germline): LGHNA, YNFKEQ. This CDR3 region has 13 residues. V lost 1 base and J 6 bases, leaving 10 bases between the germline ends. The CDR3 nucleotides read TGTGCCAGCAGCCAAGGACTAGTGGGCGAGCAGTACTTC. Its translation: CASSQGLVGEQYF.

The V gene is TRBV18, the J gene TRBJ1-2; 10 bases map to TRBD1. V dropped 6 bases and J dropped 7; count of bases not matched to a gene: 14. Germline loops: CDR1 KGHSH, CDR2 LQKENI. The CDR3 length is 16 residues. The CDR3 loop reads CASSPTAGQGMSGYTF. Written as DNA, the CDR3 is TGTGCCAGCTCCCCCACCGCGGGACAGGGGATGAGTGGCTACACCTTC.

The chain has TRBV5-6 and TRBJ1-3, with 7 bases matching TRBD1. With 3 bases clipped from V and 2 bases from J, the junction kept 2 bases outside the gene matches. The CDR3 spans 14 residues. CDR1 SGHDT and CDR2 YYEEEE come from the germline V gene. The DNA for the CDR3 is TGTGCCAGCAGCTGGACAGGTACTGGAAACACCATATATTTT. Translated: CASSWTGTGNTIYF.

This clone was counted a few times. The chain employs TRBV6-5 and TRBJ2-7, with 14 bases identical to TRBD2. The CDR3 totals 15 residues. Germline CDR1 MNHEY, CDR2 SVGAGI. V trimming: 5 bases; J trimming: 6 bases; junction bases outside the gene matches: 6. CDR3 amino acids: CASSRGLAGGGEQYF. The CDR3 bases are TGTGCCAGCAGTCGTGGACTAGCGGGAGGTGGCGAGCAGTACTTC.

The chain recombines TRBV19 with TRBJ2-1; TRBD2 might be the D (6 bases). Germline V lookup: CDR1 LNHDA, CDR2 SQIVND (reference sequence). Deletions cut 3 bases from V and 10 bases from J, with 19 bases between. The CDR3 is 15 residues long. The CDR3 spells CASSMSGPVLGEQFF. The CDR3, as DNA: TGTGCCAGTAGTATGAGCGGGCCCGTCTTGGGGGAGCAGTTCTTC. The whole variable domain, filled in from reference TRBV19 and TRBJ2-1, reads DGGITQSPKYLFRKEGQNVTLSCEQNLNHDAMYWYRQDPGQGLRLIYYSQIVNDFQKGDIAEGYSVSREKKESFPLTVTSAQKNPTAFYLCASSMSGPVLGEQFFGPGTRLTVL.

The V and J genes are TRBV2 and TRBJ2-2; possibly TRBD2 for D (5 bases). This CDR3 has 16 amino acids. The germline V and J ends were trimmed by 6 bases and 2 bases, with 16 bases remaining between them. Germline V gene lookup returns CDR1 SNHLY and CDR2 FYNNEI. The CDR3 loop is CASSEGFEPNTGELFF. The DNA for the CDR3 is TGTGCCAGCAGCGAGGGCTTCGAGCCCAACACCGGGGAGCTGTTTTTT.

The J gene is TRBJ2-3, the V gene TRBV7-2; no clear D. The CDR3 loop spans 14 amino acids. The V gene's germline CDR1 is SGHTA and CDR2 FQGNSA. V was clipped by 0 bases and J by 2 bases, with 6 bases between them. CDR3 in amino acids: CASSLASITDTQYF. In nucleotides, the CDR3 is TGTGCCAGCAGCTTAGCCAGTATCACAGATACGCAGTATTTT. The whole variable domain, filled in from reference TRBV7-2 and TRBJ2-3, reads GAGVSQSPSNKVTEKGKDVELRCDPISGHTALYWYRQSLGQGLEFLIYFQGNSAPDKSGLPSDRFSAERTGGSVSTLTIQRTQQEDSAVYLCASSLASITDTQYFGPGTRLTVL.

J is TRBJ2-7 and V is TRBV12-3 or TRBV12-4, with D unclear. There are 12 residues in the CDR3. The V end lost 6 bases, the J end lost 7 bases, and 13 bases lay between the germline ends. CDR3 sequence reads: CASSPEISEQYF. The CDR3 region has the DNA TGTGCCAGCAGCCCCGAGATAAGTGAGCAGTACTTC.

The CDR3: CASSFRQGNTGELFF. The CDR3 DNA is TGTGCCAGCAGCTTTAGACAGGGGAACACCGGGGAGCTGTTTTTT. The V gene is TRBV11-1, the J gene TRBJ2-2; 7 nucleotides match TRBD1. CDR3 length equals 15 residues. Germline V gene sequence: CDR1 SGHAT, CDR2 FQDESV (reference sequence). V trimming: 3 bases; J trimming: 1 base; junction bases outside the gene matches: 2.

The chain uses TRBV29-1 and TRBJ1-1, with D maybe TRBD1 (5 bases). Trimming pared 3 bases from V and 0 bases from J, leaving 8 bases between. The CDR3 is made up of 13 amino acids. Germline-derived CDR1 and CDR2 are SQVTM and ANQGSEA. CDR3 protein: CSVDEGVNTEAFF. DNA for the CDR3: TGCAGCGTTGACGAAGGGGTGAACACTGAAGCTTTCTTT.

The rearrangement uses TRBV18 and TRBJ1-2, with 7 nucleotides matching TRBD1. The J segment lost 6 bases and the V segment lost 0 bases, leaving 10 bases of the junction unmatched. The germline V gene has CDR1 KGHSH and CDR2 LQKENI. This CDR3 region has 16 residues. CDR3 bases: TGTGCCAGCTCACCACCTTACAGGGGCTTATTGGATGGCTACACCTTC. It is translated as CASSPPYRGLLDGYTF.

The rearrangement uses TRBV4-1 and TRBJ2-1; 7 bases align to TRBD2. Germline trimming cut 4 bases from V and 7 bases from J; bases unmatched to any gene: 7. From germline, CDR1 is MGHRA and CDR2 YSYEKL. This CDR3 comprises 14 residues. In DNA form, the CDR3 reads TGCGCCAGCAGCCCTCGGGGAGGGAGGAATGAGCAGTTCTTC. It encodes CASSPRGGRNEQFF.

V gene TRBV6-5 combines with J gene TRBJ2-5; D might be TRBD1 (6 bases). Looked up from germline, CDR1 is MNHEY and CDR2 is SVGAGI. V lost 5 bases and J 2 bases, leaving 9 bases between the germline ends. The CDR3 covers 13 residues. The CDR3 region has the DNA TGTGCCAGCAGTCCGGACAGACAAGAGACCCAGTACTTC. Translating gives CASSPDRQETQYF.

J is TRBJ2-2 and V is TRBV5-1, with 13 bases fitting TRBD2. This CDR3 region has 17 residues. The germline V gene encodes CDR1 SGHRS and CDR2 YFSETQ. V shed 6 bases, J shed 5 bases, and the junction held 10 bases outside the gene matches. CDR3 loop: CASTPSTSGRRTGELFF. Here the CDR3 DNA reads TGCGCCAGCACCCCGTCGACTAGCGGGAGGAGAACCGGGGAGCTGTTTTTT.

CDR3 DNA: TGTGCCAGCTCAGCGGGACAGTCGATCTACAATGAGCAGTTCTTC. This sequence encodes CASSAGQSIYNEQFF. V is TRBV18 and J is TRBJ2-1, with a possible D match to TRBD1 (7 bases). This CDR3 is built from 15 residues. CDR1 KGHSH and CDR2 LQKENI come from the germline V gene. V dropped 5 bases and J dropped 3 bases, with 14 bases sitting between them. Full variable domain (remainder filled in from reference TRBV18 and TRBJ2-1): NAGVMQNPRHLVRRRGQEARLRCSPMKGHSHVYWYRQLPEEGLKFMVYLQKENIIDESGMPKERFSAEFPKEGPSILRIQQVVRGDSAAYFCASSAGQSIYNEQFFGPGTRLTVL.